The rows below give T cell receptor beta chains drawn from one sample of a study of blood T cell repertoires in COVID-19. Measured with immunoSEQ multiplex PCR; TCRdb has only the in-frame clones, and not every one. The sample has about 370,000 clones, roughly 90% seen once; the top ten hold about 3%. Source material: peripheral blood. The receptors were sampled from a woman aged 25 to 39 with COVID-19, enrolled during active disease. The CDR3 runs from the conserved cysteine through the conserved F or W. Each record gives: D gene, V gene, J gene, clone size, CDR3 DNA, CDR3 protein. A D gene is named only where the DNA matches it firmly. A row's size may be missing; if present it is once, few, many or a size class.

TRBD2	TRBV10-3	TRBJ2-3	NA	TGTGCCATCAGTGAGTCTTTCGGCGGGAGGGTGAGGGGCACAGATACGCAGTATTTT	CAISESFGGRVRGTDTQYF
TRBD1	TRBV18	TRBJ1-2	NA	TGTGCCAGCTCACCACCGGGACAGGGGGCTGGCTACACCTTC	CASSPPGQGAGYTF
NA	TRBV24-1	TRBJ2-5	NA	TGTGCCACCAGCGATACCTTCGGTGAGACCCAGTACTTC	CATSDTFGETQYF
NA	TRBV4-2	TRBJ1-1	NA	TGTGCCAGCAGCCAAGATTTCACAGGTGAGAACACTGAAGCTTTCTTT	CASSQDFTGENTEAFF
TRBD1	TRBV7-6	TRBJ1-1	NA	TGTGCCAGCAGCTTAGGACAGGGAAAAACTGAAGCTTTCTTT	CASSLGQGKTEAFF
NA	TRBV7-2	TRBJ1-5	once	TGTGCCAGCAGTTCGGATCAGGCCCAGCATTTT	CASSSDQAQHF
TRBD2	TRBV12-5	TRBJ2-3	NA	TGTGCTAGTGGTCACCGACGGCTAGCGGGAGTTCCTCCCCCAGATACGCAGTATTTT	CASGHRRLAGVPPPDTQYF
NA	TRBV5-1	TRBJ2-5	NA	TGCGCCAGCAGCTTGGAAGGGGTGCACCAAGAGACCCAGTACTTC	CASSLEGVHQETQYF
NA	TRBV5-6	TRBJ2-3	NA	TGTGCCAGCAGCCCTCTTGGGGGGGCCACAGATACGCAGTATTTT	CASSPLGGATDTQYF
TRBD1	TRBV4-2	TRBJ1-1	NA	TGTGCCAGTGGACAGGATTTGTACACTGAAGCTTTCTTT	CASGQDLYTEAFF
TRBD2	TRBV10-1	TRBJ2-5	NA	TGCGCCAGCAGTGATACCCGAGCGGGGCCAGGGGAGACCCAGTACTTC	CASSDTRAGPGETQYF
TRBD2	TRBV11-3	TRBJ2-1	NA	TGTGCCAGCAGCTTATCGGGGCGGGAGGGCCGTTATGAGCAGTTCTTC	CASSLSGREGRYEQFF
NA	TRBV18	TRBJ2-5	once	TGTGCCAGCTCACCCACAGAACAAGAGACCCAGTACTTC	CASSPTEQETQYF
NA	TRBV25-1	TRBJ1-1	NA	TGTGCCAGCAGAGAGAACAGGGTGAACACTGAAGCTTTCTTT	CASRENRVNTEAFF
TRBD1	TRBV11-2	TRBJ2-2	NA	TGTGCCAGCAGCTTAGATCGCAGGGGGCTCGTCGGGGAGCTGTTTTTT	CASSLDRRGLVGELFF
TRBD1	TRBV5-1	TRBJ2-2	once	TGCGCCAGCAGCCATGCACAGGGGGTCCCCGGGGAGCTGTTTTTT	CASSHAQGVPGELFF
NA	TRBV7-2	TRBJ1-4	NA	TGTGCCAGCAGCCCAGCGGGGGGCTCTAATGAAAAACTGTTTTTT	CASSPAGGSNEKLFF
NA	TRBV10-3	TRBJ1-3	NA	TGTGCCATCAGCGACGCGGGGGGCCCTGGAAACACCATATATTTT	CAISDAGGPGNTIYF
NA	TRBV6-5	TRBJ1-2	NA	TGTGCCAGCAGTTACACAGATATAGTCGGCTATGGCTACACCTTC	CASSYTDIVGYGYTF
NA	TRBV10-3	TRBJ1-4	once	TGTGCCAGCCAGGCGGGGCTAAATGAAAAACTGTTTTTT	CASQAGLNEKLFF
NA	TRBV5-1	TRBJ1-4	NA	TGCGCCAGCAGATTGGGCATGAGCGATGAAAAACTGTTTTTT	CASRLGMSDEKLFF
NA	TRBV11-2	TRBJ2-7	NA	TGTGCCAGCAGCCCCCTCCCCTACGAGCAGTACTTC	CASSPLPYEQYF